This T cell receptor beta chain originates from a study of blood T cell repertoires in COVID-19. About the study: Samples representing acute and convalescent COVID-19 were sourced from the United States, Italy and Spain. PBMCs, B-cell-depleted T cells, or T cells were the source of the cDNA or gDNA that made up the material.

The germline CDR1 and CDR2 sequences are SQVTM and ANQGSEA. The CDR3 is 14 amino acids. Between the trimmed V and J ends, which lost 7 bases and 4 bases, there was a span of 18 bases. In the study's own analysis: Estimation of nucleated cell counts relied on the amplification of reference gene primers. This table comes from immunoSEQ multiplex PCR, and its TCRdb copy is limited to in-frame clones, with some not included. The DNA gave D and trimming, while V, J and clone size come from that table. The data show about 68,000 clones, roughly 79% seen once. The sequenced material came from peripheral blood. The receptor was isolated from an older woman with acute or convalescent COVID-19. This rearrangement joins TRBV29-1 to TRBJ2-3; tentative D call: TRBD2 (7 bases). The CDR3: CSGSNRGGADTQYF. CDR3 in DNA: TGCAGCGGTAGTAACCGCGGGGGCGCAGATACGCAGTATTTT.